The rows below give T cell receptor beta chains drawn from one sample of a study of identical twins. TCRdb itself ran the 5' RACE reads through MiXCR, one entry per CDR3 protein. Among approximately 1.8 million distinct CDR3 sequences listed, 32% were seen once. Sequencing was performed on cord blood. These receptors all stem from a newborn girl in good health. Both conserved end residues are part of each CDR3.

v_gene	len	j_gene	CDR3aa
TRBV6-2/TRBV6-3	17	TRBJ2-4	CASSYTPSRKGRNIQYF
TRBV27	15	TRBJ1-1	CASSLSGGMNTEAFF
TRBV12-3/TRBV12-4	15	TRBJ2-5	CASSLARLVAETQYF
TRBV28	13	TRBJ1-1	CASSPVRTDGAFF
TRBV7-2	16	TRBJ2-1	CASSYSGTSSYNEQFF
TRBV20-1	12	TRBJ1-2	CSAVTGPYGYTF
TRBV3-1	12	TRBJ1-1	CASSQEFAEAFF
TRBV7-9	13	TRBJ1-5	CASSLELHQPQHF
TRBV6-5	20	TRBJ1-4	CASSYSRDRGGFSTNEKLFF
TRBV15	14	TRBJ2-2	CATSRVGGNGELFF
TRBV7-2	14	TRBJ2-1	CASSVRGGDTEQFF
TRBV29-1	13	TRBJ1-2	CSVATGGSYGYTF
TRBV20-1	16	TRBJ2-1	CSARDILVTSNHEQFF
TRBV11-2	17	TRBJ2-7	CASSPGLGLAGYNEQYF
TRBV6-5	15	TRBJ2-5	CASSMESGSYNEQYF
TRBV5-1	14	TRBJ1-4	CASSLRQGKEKLFF
TRBV6-1	13	TRBJ1-3	CASRATGGNTIYF
TRBV20-1	13	TRBJ2-7	CSAAPEGTYEQYF
TRBV15	17	TRBJ2-4	CATSRDLGGAFKNIQYF
TRBV4-1	13	TRBJ2-5	CASRSLGGETQYF
TRBV6-1	16	TRBJ1-2	CASKAGFQTGNYGYTF
TRBV27	15	TRBJ2-7	CASSLRRDYSYEQYF
TRBV7-8	18	TRBJ2-1	CASSVRIRTRGSYNEQFF
TRBV20-1	13	TRBJ2-2	CSAWDRGDGELFF
TRBV10-3	13	TRBJ2-1	CAIRNRQGNEQFF
TRBV4-2	16	TRBJ2-3	CASSQDIELGVRAQYF
TRBV11-2	16	TRBJ2-1	CASSLVVGRGRNEQFF